This T cell receptor (beta chain) was obtained from a study of blood T cell repertoires in COVID-19. The ends were cut back, 6 bases at V and 11 bases at J, with 10 bases in the middle. The CDR3 sequence is 11 residues long. In germline, CDR1 is SGHVS, CDR2 FQNEAQ. Clinical histories supplied by participants themselves formed the basis of cohort assignment. Authors' analysis steps: From reference gene primer amplification, estimates of nucleated cell counts were derived. Method: immunoSEQ multiplex PCR; TCRdb's copy keeps in-frame clones and lacks some. V and J calls and clone size are given by that table; D and trimming were obtained from the DNA. The sample includes fewer than 500,000 clones, about nine tenths of them seen just once.

This chain connects TRBV7-8 to TRBJ1-4; D is possibly TRBD1 (6 bases). The sample consisted of PBMCs or T cells enriched from blood (not recorded which). The sequence was collected from a young woman who had recovered from COVID-19. CDR3 sequence: CASSQQGKLFF. CDR3 nucleotide sequence: TGTGCCAGCAGTCAACAGGGCAAACTGTTTTTT.